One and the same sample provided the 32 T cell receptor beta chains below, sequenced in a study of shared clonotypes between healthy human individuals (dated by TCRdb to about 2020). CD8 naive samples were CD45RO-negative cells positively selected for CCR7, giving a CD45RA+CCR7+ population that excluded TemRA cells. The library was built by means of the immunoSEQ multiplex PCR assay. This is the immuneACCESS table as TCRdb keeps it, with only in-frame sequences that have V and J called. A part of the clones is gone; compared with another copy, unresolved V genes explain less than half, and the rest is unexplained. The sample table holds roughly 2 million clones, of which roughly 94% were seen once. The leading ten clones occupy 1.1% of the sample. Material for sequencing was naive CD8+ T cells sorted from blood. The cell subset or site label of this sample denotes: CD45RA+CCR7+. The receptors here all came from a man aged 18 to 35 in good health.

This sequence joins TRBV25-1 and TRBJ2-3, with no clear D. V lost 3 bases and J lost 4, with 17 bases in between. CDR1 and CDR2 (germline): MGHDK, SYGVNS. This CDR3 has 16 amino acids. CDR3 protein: CASSDSDLVKADTQYF. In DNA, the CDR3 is TGTGCCAGCAGTGACTCGGACCTCGTTAAGGCAGATACGCAGTATTTT.

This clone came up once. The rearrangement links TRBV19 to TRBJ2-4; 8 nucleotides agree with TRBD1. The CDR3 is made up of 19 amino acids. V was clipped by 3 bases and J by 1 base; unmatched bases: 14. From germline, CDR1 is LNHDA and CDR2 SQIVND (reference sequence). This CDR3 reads CASSIASGGQGEAKNIQYF. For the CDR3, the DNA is TGTGCCAGTAGTATCGCGTCAGGGGGCCAGGGCGAGGCCAAAAACATTCAGTACTTC.

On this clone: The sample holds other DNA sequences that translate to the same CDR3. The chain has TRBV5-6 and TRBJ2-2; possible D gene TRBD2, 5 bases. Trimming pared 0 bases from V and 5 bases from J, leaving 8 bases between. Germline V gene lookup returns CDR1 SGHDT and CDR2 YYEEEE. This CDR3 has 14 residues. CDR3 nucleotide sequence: TGTGCCAGCAGCTTGGAAGGGAGTACCGGGGAGCTGTTTTTT. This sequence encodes CASSLEGSTGELFF.

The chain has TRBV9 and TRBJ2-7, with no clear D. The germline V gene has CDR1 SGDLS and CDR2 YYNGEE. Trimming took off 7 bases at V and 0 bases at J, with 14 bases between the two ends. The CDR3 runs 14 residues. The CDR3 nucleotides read TGTGCCAGCGACCCCGGACCGATCTCCTACGAGCAGTACTTC. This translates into CASDPGPISYEQYF. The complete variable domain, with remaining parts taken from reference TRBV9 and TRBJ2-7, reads DSGVTQTPKHLITATGQRVTLRCSPRSGDLSVYWYQQSLDQGLQFLIQYYNGEERAKGNILERFSAQQFPDLHSELNLSSLELGDSALYFCASDPGPISYEQYFGPGTRLTVT.

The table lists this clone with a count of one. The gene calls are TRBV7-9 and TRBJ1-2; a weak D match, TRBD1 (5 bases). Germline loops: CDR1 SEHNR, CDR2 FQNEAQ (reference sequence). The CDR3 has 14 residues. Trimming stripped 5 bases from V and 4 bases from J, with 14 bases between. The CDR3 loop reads CASSQDTSFYGYTF. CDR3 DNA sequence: TGTGCCAGCAGCCAGGACACTTCGTTCTATGGCTACACCTTC.

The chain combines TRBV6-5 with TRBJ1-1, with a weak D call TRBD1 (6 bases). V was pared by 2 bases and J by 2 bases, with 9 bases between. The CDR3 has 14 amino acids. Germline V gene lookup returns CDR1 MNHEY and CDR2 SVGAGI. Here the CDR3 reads CASSYEDSNTEAFF. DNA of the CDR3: TGTGCCAGCAGTTACGAGGACAGTAACACTGAAGCTTTCTTT.

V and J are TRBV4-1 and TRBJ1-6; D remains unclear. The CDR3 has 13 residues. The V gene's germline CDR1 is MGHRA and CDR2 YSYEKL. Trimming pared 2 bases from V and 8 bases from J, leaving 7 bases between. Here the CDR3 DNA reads TGCGCCAGCAGCCAATTACGAGATTCACCCCTCCACTTT. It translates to CASSQLRDSPLHF.

CDR3 region: CASSLWANTGELFF. The CDR3, as DNA: TGTGCCAGCAGCTTATGGGCGAACACCGGGGAGCTGTTTTTT. V usage is TRBV7-3 and J usage is TRBJ2-2; D is unresolved. The ends were cut back, 2 bases at V and 0 bases at J, with 4 bases in the middle. The germline CDR1 and CDR2 sequences are SGHTA and FQGTGA. The CDR3 runs 14 residues.

The CDR3 DNA reads TGTGCCAGCAAGGGGGAGGGGATCAGCACAGATACGCAGTATTTT. Its translation: CASKGEGISTDTQYF. The gene calls are TRBV7-9 and TRBJ2-3, with D possibly being TRBD2 (7 bases). The V end was cut by 7 bases, the J end by 0 bases, with 14 bases between. Germline-derived CDR1 and CDR2 are SEHNR and FQNEAQ (reference sequence). The CDR3 is made up of 15 amino acids. The entire variable domain, with the rest obtained from reference TRBV7-9 and TRBJ2-3, is as follows: DTGVSQNPRHKITKRGQNVTFRCDPISEHNRLYWYRQTLGQGPEFLTYFQNEAQLEKSRLLSDRFSAERPKGSFSTLEIQRTEQGDSAMYLCASKGEGISTDTQYFGPGTRLTVL.

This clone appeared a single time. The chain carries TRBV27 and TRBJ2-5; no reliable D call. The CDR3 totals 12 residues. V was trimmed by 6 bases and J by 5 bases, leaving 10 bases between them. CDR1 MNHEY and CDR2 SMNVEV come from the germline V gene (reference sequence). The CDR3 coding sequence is TGTGCCAGCAGCCCGGACGGGGAGACCCAGTACTTC. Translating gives CASSPDGETQYF.

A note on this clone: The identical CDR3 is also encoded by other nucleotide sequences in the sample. In DNA form, the CDR3 reads TGTGCCTGGAGTGTAGACGAGCAGTTCTTC. As protein: CAWSVDEQFF. This chain uses TRBV30 with TRBJ2-1; D gene ambiguous. V lost 0 bases, J lost 10 bases, and 4 bases lay in between. The CDR3 sequence is 10 residues long. The V gene's germline CDR1 is GTSNPN and CDR2 SVGIG (reference sequence).

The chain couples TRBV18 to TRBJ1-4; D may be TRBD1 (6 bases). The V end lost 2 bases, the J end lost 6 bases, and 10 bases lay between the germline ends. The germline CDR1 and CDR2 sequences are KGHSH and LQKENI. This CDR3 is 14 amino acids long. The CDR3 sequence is CASSPWSGDEKLFF. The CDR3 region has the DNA TGTGCCAGCTCACCATGGTCAGGGGATGAAAAACTGTTTTTT. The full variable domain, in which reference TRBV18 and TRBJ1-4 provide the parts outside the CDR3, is NAGVMQNPRHLVRRRGQEARLRCSPMKGHSHVYWYRQLPEEGLKFMVYLQKENIIDESGMPKERFSAEFPKEGPSILRIQQVVRGDSAAYFCASSPWSGDEKLFFGSGTQLSVL.

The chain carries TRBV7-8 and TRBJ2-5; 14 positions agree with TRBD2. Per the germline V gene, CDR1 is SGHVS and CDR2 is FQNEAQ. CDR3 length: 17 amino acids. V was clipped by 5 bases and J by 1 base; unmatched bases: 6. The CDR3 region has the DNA TGTGCCAGCAGCGGGGGACTAGCGGGAGTTGGCCAAGAGACCCAGTACTTC. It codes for CASSGGLAGVGQETQYF.

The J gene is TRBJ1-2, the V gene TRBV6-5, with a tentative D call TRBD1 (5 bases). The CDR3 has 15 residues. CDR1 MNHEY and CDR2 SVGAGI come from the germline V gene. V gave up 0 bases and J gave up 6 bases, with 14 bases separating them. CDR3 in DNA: TGTGCCAGCAGTTACTCGATGACAGCCGGGGATGGCTACACCTTC. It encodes CASSYSMTAGDGYTF.

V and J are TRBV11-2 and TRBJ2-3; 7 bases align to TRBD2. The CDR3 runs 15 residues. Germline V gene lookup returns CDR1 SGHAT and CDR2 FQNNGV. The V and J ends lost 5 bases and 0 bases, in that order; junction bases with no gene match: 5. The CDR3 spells CASSQSGESTDTQYF. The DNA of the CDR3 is TGTGCCAGCAGCCAAAGCGGGGAAAGCACAGATACGCAGTATTTT.

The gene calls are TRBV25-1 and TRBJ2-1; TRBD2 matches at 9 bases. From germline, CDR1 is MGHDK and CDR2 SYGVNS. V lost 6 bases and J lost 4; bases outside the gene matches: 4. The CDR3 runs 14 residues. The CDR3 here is CASSVAGVYNEQFF. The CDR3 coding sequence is TGTGCCAGCAGCGTAGCGGGAGTTTACAATGAGCAGTTCTTC.

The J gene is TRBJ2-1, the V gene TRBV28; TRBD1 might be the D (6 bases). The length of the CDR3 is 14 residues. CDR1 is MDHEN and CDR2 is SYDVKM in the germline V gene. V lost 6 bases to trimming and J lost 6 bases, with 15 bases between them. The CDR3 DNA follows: TGTGCCAGCAGCCTACTGACAGGCACCAATGAGCAGTTCTTC. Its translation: CASSLLTGTNEQFF. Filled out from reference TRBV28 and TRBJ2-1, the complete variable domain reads DVKVTQSSRYLVKRTGEKVFLECVQDMDHENMFWYRQDPGLGLRLIYFSYDVKMKEKGDIPEGYSVSREKKERFSLILESASTNQTSMYLCASSLLTGTNEQFFGPGTRLTVL.

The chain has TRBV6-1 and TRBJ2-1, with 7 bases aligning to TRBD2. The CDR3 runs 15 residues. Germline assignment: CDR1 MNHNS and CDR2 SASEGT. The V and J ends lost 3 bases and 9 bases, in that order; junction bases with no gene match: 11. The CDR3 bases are TGTGCCAGCAGTGATTGGGCTAGCGGCTTGGTTGAGCAGTTCTTC. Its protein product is CASSDWASGLVEQFF.

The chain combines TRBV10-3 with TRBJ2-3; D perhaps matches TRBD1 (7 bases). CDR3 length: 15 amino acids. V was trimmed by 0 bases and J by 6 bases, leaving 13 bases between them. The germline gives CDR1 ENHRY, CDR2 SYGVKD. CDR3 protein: CAISESRDSLDTQYF. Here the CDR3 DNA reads TGTGCCATCAGTGAGTCGCGGGACAGTTTGGATACGCAGTATTTT.

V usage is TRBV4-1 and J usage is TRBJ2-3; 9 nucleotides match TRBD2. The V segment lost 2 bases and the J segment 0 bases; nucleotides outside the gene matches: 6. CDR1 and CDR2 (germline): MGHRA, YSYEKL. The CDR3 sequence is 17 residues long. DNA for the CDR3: TGCGCCAGCAGCCAACCGGGACTAGCCCTTAGCACAGATACGCAGTATTTT. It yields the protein CASSQPGLALSTDTQYF.

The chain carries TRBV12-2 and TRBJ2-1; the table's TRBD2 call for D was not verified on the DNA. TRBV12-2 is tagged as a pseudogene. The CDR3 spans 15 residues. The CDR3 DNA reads TGTGCAAGTCGCTTAGATGCAGAGCTAGACAATGAGCAGTTCTTC. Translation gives CASRLDAELDNEQFF.

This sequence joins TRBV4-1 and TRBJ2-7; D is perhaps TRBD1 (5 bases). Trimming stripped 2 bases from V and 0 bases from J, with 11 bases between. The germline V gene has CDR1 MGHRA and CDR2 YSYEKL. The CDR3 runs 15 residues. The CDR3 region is CASSQRQDTSYEQYF. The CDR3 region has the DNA TGCGCCAGCAGCCAACGGCAGGACACCTCCTACGAGCAGTACTTC.

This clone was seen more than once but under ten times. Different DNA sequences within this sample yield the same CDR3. The CDR3 protein is CASSETSGGYNEQFF. The CDR3 DNA sequence: TGTGCCAGCAGTGAAACTAGCGGGGGGTACAATGAGCAGTTCTTC. J is TRBJ2-1 and V is TRBV6-1, with TRBD2 matching over 12 bases. CDR1 and CDR2 from the germline V gene are MNHNS and SASEGT. V lost 2 bases and J lost 4; bases outside the gene matches: 0. The CDR3 is 15 amino acids.

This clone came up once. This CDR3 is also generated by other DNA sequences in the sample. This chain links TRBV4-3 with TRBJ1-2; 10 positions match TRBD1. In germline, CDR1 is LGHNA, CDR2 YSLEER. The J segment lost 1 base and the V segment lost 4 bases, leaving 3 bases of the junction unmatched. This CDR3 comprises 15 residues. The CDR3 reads CASSPGTGVNYGYTF. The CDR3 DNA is TGCGCCAGCAGCCCGGGGACAGGGGTTAACTATGGCTACACCTTC.

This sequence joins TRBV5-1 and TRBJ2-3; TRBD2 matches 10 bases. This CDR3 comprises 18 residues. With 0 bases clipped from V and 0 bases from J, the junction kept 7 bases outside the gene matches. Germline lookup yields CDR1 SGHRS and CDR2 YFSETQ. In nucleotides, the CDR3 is TGCGCCAGCAGCTTGGCCCTAGCGGGAGCCTCTAGCACAGATACGCAGTATTTT. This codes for CASSLALAGASSTDTQYF.

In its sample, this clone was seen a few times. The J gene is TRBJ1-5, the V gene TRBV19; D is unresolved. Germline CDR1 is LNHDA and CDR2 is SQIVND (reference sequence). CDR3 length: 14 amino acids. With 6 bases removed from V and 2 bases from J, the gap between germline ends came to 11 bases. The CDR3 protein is CASSWVGGNQPQHF. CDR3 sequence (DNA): TGTGCCAGTAGCTGGGTCGGGGGCAATCAGCCCCAGCATTTT. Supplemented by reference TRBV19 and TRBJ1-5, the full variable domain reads DGGITQSPKYLFRKEGQNVTLSCEQNLNHDAMYWYRQDPGQGLRLIYYSQIVNDFQKGDIAEGYSVSREKKESFPLTVTSAQKNPTAFYLCASSWVGGNQPQHFGDGTRLSIL.

CDR3 bases: TGTGCCAGTAGTATAGATCTCGCGTTACCCCTCCACTTT. This sequence encodes CASSIDLALPLHF. V is TRBV19 and J is TRBJ1-6; D remains ambiguous. This CDR3 is 13 amino acids long. Deletions cut 0 bases from V and 12 bases from J, with 9 bases between. The V gene's germline CDR1 is LNHDA and CDR2 SQIVND (reference sequence).

Here the CDR3 DNA reads TGTGCCTGGACAGACACCGGGGAGCTGTTTTTT. Residues: CAWTDTGELFF. The V and J genes are TRBV30 and TRBJ2-2; D ambiguous. Germline V gene lookup returns CDR1 GTSNPN and CDR2 SVGIG (reference sequence). The CDR3 is 11 residues long. Between the trimmed V and J ends, which lost 4 bases and 3 bases, there was a span of 3 bases.

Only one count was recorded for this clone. The CDR3 nucleotides read TGCAGCGTTGATGTTTGGGACCGCGGGGCCTCATACGAGCAGTACTTC. This gives the protein CSVDVWDRGASYEQYF. The V call is TRBV29-1, the J call TRBJ2-7; weak D call: TRBD2 (6 bases). The V end was cut by 3 bases, the J end by 4 bases, with 22 bases between. There are 16 residues in the CDR3. Germline loops: CDR1 SQVTM, CDR2 ANQGSEA.

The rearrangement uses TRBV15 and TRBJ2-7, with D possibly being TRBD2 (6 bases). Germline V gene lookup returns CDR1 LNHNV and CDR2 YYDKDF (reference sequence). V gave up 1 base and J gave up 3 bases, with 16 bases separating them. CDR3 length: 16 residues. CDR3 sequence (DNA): TGTGCCACCAGCAGAGGGGACTCTCCGACCTTCTACGAGCAGTACTTC. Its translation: CATSRGDSPTFYEQYF.

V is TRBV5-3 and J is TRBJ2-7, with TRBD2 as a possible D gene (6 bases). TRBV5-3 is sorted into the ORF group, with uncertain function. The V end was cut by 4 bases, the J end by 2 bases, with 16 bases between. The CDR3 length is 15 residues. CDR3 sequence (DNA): TGTGCCAGAAGCCCCGGGACTTCCAAAACCTACGAGCAGTACTTC. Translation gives CARSPGTSKTYEQYF.

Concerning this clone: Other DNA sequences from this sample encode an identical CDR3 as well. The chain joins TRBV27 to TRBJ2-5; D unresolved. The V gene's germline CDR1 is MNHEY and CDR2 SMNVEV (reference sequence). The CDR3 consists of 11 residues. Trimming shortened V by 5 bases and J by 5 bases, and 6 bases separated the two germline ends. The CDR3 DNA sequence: TGTGCCAGCAGTCGCGGCGAGACCCAGTACTTC. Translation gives CASSRGETQYF.